This T cell receptor beta chain was sequenced during a study of Ad26.COV2.S vaccination and SARS-CoV-2 variants. At the level of the study: Participants got Ad26.COV2.S intramuscularly, once or twice 56 days apart.

Study conclusions and caveats: The TCR-based breadth and depth measures might underestimate overall T cell responses.

A note on this clone: The antigen is undetermined.

Method: immunoSEQ multiplex PCR; TCRdb's copy keeps in-frame clones and lacks some. Of more than 400,000 clones listed, 90% are singletons. Treatment here: some 19 received Ad26.COV2.S at low or high dose, single or two shots; roughly 5 received placebo; per-sample allocation not given. Day 63 after the first injection of vaccine or placebo was the sampling time. Boston hosted the donor, who was an adult aged 18-55 years. Immunization relied on an Ad26 vector, which expressed Wuhan-strain SARS-CoV-2 spike. The sample here was peripheral blood, taken in a trial of Ad26.COV2.S vaccine versus placebo. The clonotype comes from a person aged 18-65 years who received the Ad26.COV2.S COVID-19 vaccine or a placebo.

For the CDR3, the DNA is TGCGCCAGCAGTAAGGAGTCGCGCACAGATACGCAGTATTTT. This codes for CASSKESRTDTQYF. The chain recombines TRBV5-1 with TRBJ2-3, with D unclear. Germline CDR1 SGHRS, CDR2 YFSETQ. Trimming pared 5 bases from V and 1 base from J, leaving 11 bases between. There are 14 residues in the CDR3. Using reference TRBV5-1 and TRBJ2-3 for the parts outside the CDR3, the full variable domain is KAGVTQTPRYLIKTRGQQVTLSCSPISGHRSVSWYQQTPGQGLQFLFEYFSETQRNKGNFPGRFSGRQFSNSRSEMNVSTLELGDSALYLCASSKESRTDTQYFGPGTRLTVL.